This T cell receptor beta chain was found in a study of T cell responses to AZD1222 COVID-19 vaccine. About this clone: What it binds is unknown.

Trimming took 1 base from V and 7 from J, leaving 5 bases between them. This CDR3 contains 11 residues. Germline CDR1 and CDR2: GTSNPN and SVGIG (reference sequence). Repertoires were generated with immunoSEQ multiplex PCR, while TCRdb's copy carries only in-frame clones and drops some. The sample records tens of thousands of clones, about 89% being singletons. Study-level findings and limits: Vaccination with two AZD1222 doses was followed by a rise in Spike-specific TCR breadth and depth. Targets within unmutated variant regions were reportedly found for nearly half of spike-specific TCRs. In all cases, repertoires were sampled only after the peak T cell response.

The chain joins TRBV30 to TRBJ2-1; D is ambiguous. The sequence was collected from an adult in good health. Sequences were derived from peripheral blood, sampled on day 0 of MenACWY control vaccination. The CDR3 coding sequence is TGTGCCTGGAGTGGACCAAATGAGCAGTTCTTC. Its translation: CAWSGPNEQFF. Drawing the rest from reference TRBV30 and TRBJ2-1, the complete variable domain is SQTIHQWPATLVQPVGSPLSLECTVEGTSNPNLYWYRQAAGRGLQLLFYSVGIGQISSEVPQNLSASRPQDRQFILSSKKLLLSDSGFYLCAWSGPNEQFFGPGTRLTVL.